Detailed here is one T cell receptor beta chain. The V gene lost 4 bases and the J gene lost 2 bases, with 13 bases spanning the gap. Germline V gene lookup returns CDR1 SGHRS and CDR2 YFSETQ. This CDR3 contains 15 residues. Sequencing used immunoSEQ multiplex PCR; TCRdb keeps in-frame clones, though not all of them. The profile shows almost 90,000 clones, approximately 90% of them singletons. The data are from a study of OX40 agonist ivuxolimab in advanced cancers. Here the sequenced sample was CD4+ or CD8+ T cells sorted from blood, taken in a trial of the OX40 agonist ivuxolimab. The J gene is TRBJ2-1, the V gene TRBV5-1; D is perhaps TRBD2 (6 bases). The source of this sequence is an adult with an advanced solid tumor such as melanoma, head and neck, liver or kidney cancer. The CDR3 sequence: CASSLGGITYNEQFF. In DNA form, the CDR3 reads TGCGCCAGCAGCCTCGGAGGGATAACCTACAATGAGCAGTTCTTC.